These 11 T cell receptor beta chains came from one sample sequenced in a study of blood T cell repertoires in COVID-19. TCRdb keeps only in-frame clones here, not all; method: immunoSEQ multiplex PCR. This sample has 220,000 or so clones, with roughly 83% found just once. Sequencing was carried out using PBMCs or T cells enriched from blood (not recorded which). These receptor sequences come from a woman aged 40 to 55 with acute COVID-19.

This clone was seen a few times. This rearrangement joins TRBV19 to TRBJ1-2; TRBD1 aligns across 7 bases. Trimming removed 6 bases from V and 5 bases from J; junction bases left unmatched: 21. The CDR3 loop spans 18 amino acids. Germline CDR1 LNHDA, CDR2 SQIVND (reference sequence). The CDR3 DNA reads TGTGCCAGTAGCTCCAGTGGGCAGGGGGTTCCGGTATCGTATGGCTACACCTTC. Amino acids: CASSSSGQGVPVSYGYTF. The variable domain in full, with the rest retrieved from reference TRBV19 and TRBJ1-2, is DGGITQSPKYLFRKEGQNVTLSCEQNLNHDAMYWYRQDPGQGLRLIYYSQIVNDFQKGDIAEGYSVSREKKESFPLTVTSAQKNPTAFYLCASSSSGQGVPVSYGYTFGSGTRLTVV.

The chain joins TRBV15 to TRBJ2-7; D perhaps matches TRBD2 (5 bases). V was cut by 0 bases and J by 7 bases, with 25 bases left in between. This CDR3 has 18 amino acids. Germline lookup yields CDR1 LNHNV and CDR2 YYDKDF (reference sequence). CDR3 DNA: TGTGCCACCAGCAGAGATAAAACTCGAACTAGTCCCCAAGGAGAGCAGTACTTC. It is translated as CATSRDKTRTSPQGEQYF.

The V and J genes are TRBV5-4 and TRBJ1-1; D is unclear. The CDR3 is 14 residues long. Trimming removed 2 bases from V and 1 base from J, with 9 bases in between. The V gene's germline CDR1 is SGHNT and CDR2 YYREEE (reference sequence). The CDR3 is CASSFRAGNTEAFF. CDR3 DNA sequence: TGTGCCAGCAGCTTTCGGGCGGGGAACACTGAAGCTTTCTTT.

This clone has only one observation. The chain carries TRBV19 and TRBJ1-6; a possible D gene is TRBD1 (6 bases). The germline CDR1 and CDR2 sequences are LNHDA and SQIVND (reference sequence). The CDR3 totals 12 residues. The CDR3, as DNA: TGTGTTTCCAGGGGTGGGAATTCACCCCTCCACTTT. Translated, it gives CVSRGGNSPLHF.

This sequence joins TRBV25-1 and TRBJ1-1; D perhaps matches TRBD1 (5 bases). The V and J ends lost 1 base and 3 bases respectively, with 9 bases between them. The CDR3 totals 14 residues. The germline V gene encodes CDR1 MGHDK and CDR2 SYGVNS. The CDR3 DNA follows: TGTGCCAGCAGTGAATTAGGGGCCCACACTGAAGCTTTCTTT. This translates into CASSELGAHTEAFF.

This clone showed up just a few times. J is TRBJ1-2 and V is TRBV15; a possible D gene is TRBD1 (6 bases). This CDR3 region has 13 residues. Trimming stripped 4 bases from V and 1 base from J, with 7 bases between. Germline CDR1 and CDR2: LNHNV and YYDKDF (reference sequence). CDR3 amino acids: CATSNRDNYGYTF. The CDR3 DNA reads as TGTGCCACCAGCAACAGGGATAACTATGGCTACACCTTC.

This chain connects TRBV29-1 to TRBJ2-7; 12 bases are a match to TRBD2. CDR3 size: 13 residues. Germline V gives CDR1 SQVTM, CDR2 ANQGSEA. J gave up 5 bases and V 6 bases, and 5 bases lay outside the gene matches. DNA for the CDR3: TGCAGCGTCAGAACTAGCGGGAGGCACGAGCAGTACTTC. As protein: CSVRTSGRHEQYF.

J is TRBJ1-1 and V is TRBV6-5; D remains unclear. The CDR3 extends over 13 amino acids. CDR1 and CDR2 from the germline V gene are MNHEY and SVGAGI. V lost 0 bases, J lost 10 bases, and 12 bases lay in between. The CDR3 DNA follows: TGTGCCAGCAGTTACTCGACTGGAGGTGGAGCTTTCTTT. This gives the protein CASSYSTGGGAFF.

This clone was detected only once. The chain uses TRBV9 and TRBJ1-1, with D possibly matching TRBD1 (5 bases). The CDR3 has 13 residues. Germline V lookup: CDR1 SGDLS, CDR2 YYNGEE. V lost 3 bases, J lost 6 bases, and 12 bases lay in between. The CDR3 region is CASSASRDAEAFF. CDR3 bases: TGTGCCAGCAGCGCTTCCAGGGATGCTGAAGCTTTCTTT. Full variable domain (missing parts from reference TRBV9 and TRBJ1-1): DSGVTQTPKHLITATGQRVTLRCSPRSGDLSVYWYQQSLDQGLQFLIQYYNGEERAKGNILERFSAQQFPDLHSELNLSSLELGDSALYFCASSASRDAEAFFGQGTRLTVV.

This clone was seen once. The V call is TRBV6-1, the J call TRBJ1-5; no clear D. Trimming stripped 2 bases from V and 7 bases from J, with 12 bases between. CDR1 MNHNS and CDR2 SASEGT come from the germline V gene. The CDR3 contains 14 residues. CDR3: CASSEMRGIQPQHF. The CDR3 nucleotides are TGTGCCAGCAGTGAAATGAGAGGGATCCAGCCCCAGCATTTT.

V gene TRBV30 combines with J gene TRBJ2-3; a possible D gene is TRBD2 (5 bases). Between the trimmed V and J ends, which lost 0 bases and 2 bases, there was a span of 12 bases. The CDR3 consists of 15 residues. Germline V gene sequence: CDR1 GTSNPN, CDR2 SVGIG (reference sequence). The DNA of the CDR3 is TGTGCCTGGAGTGTAGGAGGAATGAACACAGATACGCAGTATTTT. The encoded protein is CAWSVGGMNTDTQYF. Supplemented by reference TRBV30 and TRBJ2-3, the full variable domain reads SQTIHQWPATLVQPVGSPLSLECTVEGTSNPNLYWYRQAAGRGLQLLFYSVGIGQISSEVPQNLSASRPQDRQFILSSKKLLLSDSGFYLCAWSVGGMNTDTQYFGPGTRLTVL.